This T cell receptor beta chain emerged from a study of T cells after yellow fever vaccination. Study-level results: When the response was secondary, it was weaker but reached its peak faster, day 5 versus 15.

By 5'RACE template switching, TCR cDNA was produced, with a universal primer site and UMIs added in the process. One entry per CDR3 protein results from TCRdb running MiXCR on the 5' RACE reads. The sample has around 140,000 distinct CDR3 sequences, 7.7% seen once. This clonotype was seen many times. The antigen is not known. This TCR came from a man aged 25 to 40 who received the YFV17D yellow fever vaccine. The material was CD4+ T cells sorted from PBMCs, obtained 5 days after the yellow fever booster vaccination.

The chain's CDR3 is CASSLVATGELFF. The CDR3 DNA sequence: TGTGCCAGCAGCTTAGTCGCCACCGGGGAGCTGTTTTTT. The chain has TRBV7-2 and TRBJ2-2; the D is unclear. Deletions cut 1 base from V and 4 bases from J, with 4 bases between. Germline CDR1 SGHTA, CDR2 FQGNSA. CDR3 length: 13 amino acids.